The clone carrying this T cell receptor beta chain has just a few counts. TCRdb re-called the 5' RACE reads with MiXCR, one entry per CDR3 protein. The table records 350,000 to 400,000 distinct CDR3 sequences, about an eighth of them present only once. The CDR3 totals 15 residues. Trimming removed 3 bases from V and 1 base from J, with 12 bases in between. Germline V lookup: CDR1 SGHTA, CDR2 FQGNSA. The data were taken from a study of T-cell memory formation after mild COVID-19. V usage is TRBV7-2 and J usage is TRBJ2-5; D is unresolved. The clonotype originates from a man aged 18 to 30 who had mild COVID-19 (a few samples of this study predate the infection). Cell type and time point are not known. The material sequenced was PBMCs or a T cell subset sorted from them (not recorded which). As DNA, the CDR3 is TGTGCCAGCAGCTTCCAACGAGGCACCCAAGAGACCCAGTACTTC. Its translation: CASSFQRGTQETQYF.